This T cell receptor (beta chain) was identified in a study of blood T cell repertoires in COVID-19. Study in general: Italy, Spain and the United States were the sources of the convalescent and acute COVID-19 samples. T cells, B-cell-depleted T cells, or PBMCs provided the cDNA or gDNA that served as material.

The V gene's germline CDR1 is LNHDA and CDR2 SQIVND (reference sequence). The J segment lost 2 bases and the V segment lost 5 bases, leaving 6 bases of the junction unmatched. The CDR3 consists of 15 residues. Seattle's enrolled individuals joined amid active infection and were then monitored longitudinally. In the original analysis: Reference gene primers were amplified, and this amplification served to estimate nucleated cell counts. The data were produced by immunoSEQ multiplex PCR, yet TCRdb's version contains in-frame clones alone and is incomplete. V and J calls and clone size are those listed in that table; D and trimming were worked out from the DNA. The sample yields roughly 240,000 clones, about 82% seen once.

The sequenced sample consisted of peripheral blood. This clonotype originated in a woman at least 80 years old with COVID-19, enrolled during active disease. The chain combines TRBV19 with TRBJ2-5, with 9 bases matching TRBD1. CDR3 in DNA: TGTGCCAGTAGTTCACAGGGGGCTGGGCAAGAGACCCAGTACTTC. Its translation: CASSSQGAGQETQYF.